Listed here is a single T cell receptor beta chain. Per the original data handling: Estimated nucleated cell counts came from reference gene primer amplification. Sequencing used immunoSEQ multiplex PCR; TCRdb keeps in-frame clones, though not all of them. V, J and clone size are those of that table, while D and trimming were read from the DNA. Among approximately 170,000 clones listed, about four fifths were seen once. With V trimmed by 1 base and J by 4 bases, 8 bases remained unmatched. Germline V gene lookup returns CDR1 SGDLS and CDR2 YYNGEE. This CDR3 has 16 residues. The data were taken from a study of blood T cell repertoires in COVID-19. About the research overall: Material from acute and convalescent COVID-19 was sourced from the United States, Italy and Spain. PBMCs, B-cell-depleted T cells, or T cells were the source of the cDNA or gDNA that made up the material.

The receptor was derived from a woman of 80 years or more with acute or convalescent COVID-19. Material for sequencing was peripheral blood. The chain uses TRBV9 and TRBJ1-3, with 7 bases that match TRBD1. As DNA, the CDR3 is TGTGCCAGCAGCGTAACCAACAGGGGCGACGGAAACACCATATATTTT. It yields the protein CASSVTNRGDGNTIYF.